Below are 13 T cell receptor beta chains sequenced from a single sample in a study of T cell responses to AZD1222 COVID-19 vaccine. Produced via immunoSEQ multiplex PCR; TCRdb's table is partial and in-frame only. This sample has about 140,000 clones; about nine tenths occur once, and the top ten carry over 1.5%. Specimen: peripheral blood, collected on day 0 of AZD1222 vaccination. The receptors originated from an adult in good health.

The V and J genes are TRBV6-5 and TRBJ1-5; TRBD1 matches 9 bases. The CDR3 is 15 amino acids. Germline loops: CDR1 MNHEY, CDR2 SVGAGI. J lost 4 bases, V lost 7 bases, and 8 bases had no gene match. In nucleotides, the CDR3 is TGTGCCAGCAAGCCCTCGGGACAGGGAAATCAGCCCCAGCATTTT. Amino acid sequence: CASKPSGQGNQPQHF.

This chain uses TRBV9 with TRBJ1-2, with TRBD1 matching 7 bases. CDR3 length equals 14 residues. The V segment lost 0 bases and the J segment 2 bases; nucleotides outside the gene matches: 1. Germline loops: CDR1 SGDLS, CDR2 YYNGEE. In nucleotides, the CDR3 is TGTGCCAGCAGCGTAGAACAGGGGAACTATGGCTACACCTTC. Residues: CASSVEQGNYGYTF.

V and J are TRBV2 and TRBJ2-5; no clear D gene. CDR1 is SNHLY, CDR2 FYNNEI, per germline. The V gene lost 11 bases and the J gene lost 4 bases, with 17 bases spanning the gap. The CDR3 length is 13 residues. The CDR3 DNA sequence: TGTGCCCGAGCAGGAACTTTACCAGAGACCCAGTACTTC. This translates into CARAGTLPETQYF. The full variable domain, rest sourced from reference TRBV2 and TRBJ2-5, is EPEVTQTPSHQVTQMGQEVILRCVPISNHLYFYWYRQILGQKVEFLVSFYNNEISEKSEIFDDQFSVERPDGSNFTLKIRSTKLEDSAMYFCARAGTLPETQYFGPGTRLLVL.

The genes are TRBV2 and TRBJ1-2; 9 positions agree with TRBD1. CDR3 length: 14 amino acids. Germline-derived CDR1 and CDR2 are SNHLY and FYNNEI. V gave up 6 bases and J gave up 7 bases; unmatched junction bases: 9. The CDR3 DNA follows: TGTGCCAGCAGACGACCGGGACAGGGACGTGGCTACACCTTC. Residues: CASRRPGQGRGYTF.

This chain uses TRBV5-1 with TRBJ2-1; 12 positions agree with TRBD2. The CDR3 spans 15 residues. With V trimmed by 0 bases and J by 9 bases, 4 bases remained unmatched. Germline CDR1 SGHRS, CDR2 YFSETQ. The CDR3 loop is CASSLATSGSSEQFF. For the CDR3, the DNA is TGCGCCAGCAGCTTGGCGACTAGCGGGAGTAGTGAGCAGTTCTTC. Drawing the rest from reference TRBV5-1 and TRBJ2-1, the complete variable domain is KAGVTQTPRYLIKTRGQQVTLSCSPISGHRSVSWYQQTPGQGLQFLFEYFSETQRNKGNFPGRFSGRQFSNSRSEMNVSTLELGDSALYLCASSLATSGSSEQFFGPGTRLTVL.

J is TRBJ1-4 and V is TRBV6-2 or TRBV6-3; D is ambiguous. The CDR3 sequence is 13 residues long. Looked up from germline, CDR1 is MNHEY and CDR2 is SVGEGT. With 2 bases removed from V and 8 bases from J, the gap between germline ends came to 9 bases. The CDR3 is CASSYLGREKLFF. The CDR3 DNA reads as TGTGCCAGCAGTTACCTAGGAAGGGAAAAACTGTTTTTT.

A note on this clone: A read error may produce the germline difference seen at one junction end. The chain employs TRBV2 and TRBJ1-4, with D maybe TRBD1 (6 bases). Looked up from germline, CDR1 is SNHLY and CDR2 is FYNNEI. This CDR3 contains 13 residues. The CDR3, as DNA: TGTGCCAGCAAGGGGGACCCTGAGGCGGGGGAACTTTTT. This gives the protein CASKGDPEAGELF.

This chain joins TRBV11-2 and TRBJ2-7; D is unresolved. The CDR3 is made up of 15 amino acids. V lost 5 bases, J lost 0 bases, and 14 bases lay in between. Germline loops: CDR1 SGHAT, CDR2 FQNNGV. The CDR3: CASSRSGDLSYEQYF. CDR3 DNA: TGTGCCAGCAGCCGTTCTGGCGACCTCTCCTACGAGCAGTACTTC.

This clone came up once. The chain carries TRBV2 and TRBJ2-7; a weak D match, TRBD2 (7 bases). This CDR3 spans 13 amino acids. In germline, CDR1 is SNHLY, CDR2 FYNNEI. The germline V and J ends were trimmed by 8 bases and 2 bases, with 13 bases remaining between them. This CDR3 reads CASANGGPYEQYF. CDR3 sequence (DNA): TGTGCCAGCGCTAACGGGGGGCCCTACGAGCAGTACTTC.

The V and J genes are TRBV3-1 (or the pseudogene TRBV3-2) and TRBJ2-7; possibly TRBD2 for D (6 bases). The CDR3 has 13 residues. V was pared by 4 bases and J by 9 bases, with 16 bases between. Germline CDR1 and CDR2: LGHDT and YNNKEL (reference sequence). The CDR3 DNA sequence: TGTGCCAGCAGCCCTGGGACTGTCCCAATGCAGTACTTC. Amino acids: CASSPGTVPMQYF.

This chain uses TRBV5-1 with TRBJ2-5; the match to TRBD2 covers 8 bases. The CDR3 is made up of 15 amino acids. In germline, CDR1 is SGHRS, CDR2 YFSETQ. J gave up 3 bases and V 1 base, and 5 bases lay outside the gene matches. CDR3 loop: CASSLTGTSEETQYF. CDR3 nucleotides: TGCGCCAGCAGCTTGACCGGGACTAGTGAAGAGACCCAGTACTTC.

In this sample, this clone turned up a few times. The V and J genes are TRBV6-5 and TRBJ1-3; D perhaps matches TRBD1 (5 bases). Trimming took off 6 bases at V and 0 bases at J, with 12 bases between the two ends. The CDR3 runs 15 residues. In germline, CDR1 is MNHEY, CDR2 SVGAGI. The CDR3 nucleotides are TGTGCCAGCAGCTCCTCGACAGTCTCTGGAAACACCATATATTTT. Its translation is CASSSSTVSGNTIYF.

For the CDR3, the DNA is TGTGCCAGCAGCTTACCAGGGTTCTCTGGCTACACCTTC. Translating gives CASSLPGFSGYTF. V usage is TRBV7-9 and J usage is TRBJ1-2; tentatively, D is TRBD1 (5 bases). Between the trimmed V and J ends, which lost 2 bases and 7 bases, there was a span of 11 bases. This CDR3 contains 13 residues. Germline CDR1 and CDR2: SEHNR and FQNEAQ (reference sequence).